Reported below is one T cell receptor (beta chain). Antigen specificity is unknown. The data stem from a study of T-cell reconstitution after alpha-beta-depleted transplantation in children. Findings of the study overall: Several hundred rapidly expanded clones from non-depleted graft cells reportedly supplied alpha-beta T cells about two months post-transplant. The study traced high day-60 TCRbeta diversity in some patients to surviving recipient T cells and thymic progenitors. At the one-year point after transplant, T-cell counts and TCRbeta diversity were found to come mostly from T cells that had been newly produced.

Germline V gives CDR1 KGHSH, CDR2 LQKENI. The CDR3 is 16 amino acids. With 3 bases clipped from V and 7 bases from J, the junction kept 12 bases outside the gene matches. Preparation of the TCRbeta library used unique molecular identifiers. TCRdb reanalysed the PCR reads using MiXCR and keeps one entry per CDR3 protein. The sample shows about 460,000 distinct CDR3 sequences, roughly a tenth of them seen only once. The TCR originated in a child younger than 10 with inherited bone marrow failure, due to receive a stem cell transplant. The sequencing here drew on PBMCs, taken before TCRalphabeta/CD19-depleted stem cell transplant. The J gene is TRBJ2-1, the V gene TRBV18, with 7 bases lining up with TRBD1. The CDR3 is CASSPPGQAYGNEQFF. The CDR3, as DNA: TGTGCCAGCTCACCTCCTGGACAGGCCTATGGGAATGAGCAGTTCTTC.